This TCR beta chain is drawn from a study of T cell responses to AZD1222 COVID-19 vaccine. Broader study findings: Elevations in Spike-specific TCR breadth and depth followed administration of two AZD1222 doses. Among the donors, most were white British and more were female, and clonal diversity was possibly underestimated.

To note about this clone: No antigen is known for it.

CDR1 SGHTA and CDR2 FQGNSA come from the germline V gene. This CDR3 is 15 amino acids long. Deletions cut 5 bases from V and 2 bases from J, with 16 bases between. Profiling relied on immunoSEQ multiplex PCR, and the TCRdb table lists in-frame clones only, not all of them. This table holds tens of thousands of clones, roughly 86% found once. The sequence was collected from an adult in good health. This rearrangement joins TRBV7-2 to TRBJ2-7, with D possibly being TRBD1 (7 bases). The source was peripheral blood, collected on day 0 of AZD1222 vaccination. The CDR3 nucleotides are TGTGCCAGCAGCGGAGGGACAGCTCGCGCCTACGAGCAGTACTTC. Protein product: CASSGGTARAYEQYF. The full variable domain, completed using reference TRBV7-2 and TRBJ2-7, is GAGVSQSPSNKVTEKGKDVELRCDPISGHTALYWYRQSLGQGLEFLIYFQGNSAPDKSGLPSDRFSAERTGGSVSTLTIQRTQQEDSAVYLCASSGGTARAYEQYFGPGTRLTVT.